What follows are 7 T cell receptor beta chains derived from one specimen sequenced in a study of cytomegalovirus exposure and HLA in healthy donors. Researchers ran the PCR with 60 Vbeta and 13 Jbeta primers. Some clones are missing from TCRdb's copy, which holds only in-frame ones; the method was immunoSEQ multiplex PCR. The sample comprises 180,000 or so clones, 60% to 85% of which are singletons, and 2.9% rests with the top ten. The specimen sequenced was PBMCs. Receptors originate from a male donor in good health and CMV-seronegative.

The V call is TRBV13, the J call TRBJ2-5; D unclear. Germline V gene sequence: CDR1 PRHDT, CDR2 FYEKMQ (reference sequence). The V end lost 1 base, the J end lost 5 bases, and 11 bases lay between the germline ends. The CDR3 sequence is 14 residues long. CDR3 sequence (DNA): TGTGCCAGCAGCTTAGACTCGTCCGGGGAGACCCAGTACTTC. Protein sequence: CASSLDSSGETQYF. Full variable domain (rest looked up from reference TRBV13 and TRBJ2-5): AAGVIQSPRHLIKEKRETATLKCYPIPRHDTVYWYQQGPGQDPQFLISFYEKMQSDKGSIPDRFSAQQFSDYHSELNMSSLELGDSALYFCASSLDSSGETQYFGPGTRLLVL.

This clone was seen only once. V gene TRBV19 combines with J gene TRBJ1-1, with 7 bases identical to TRBD1. With 7 bases clipped from V and 1 base from J, the junction kept 6 bases outside the gene matches. The CDR3 consists of 14 residues. Germline values: CDR1 LNHDA, CDR2 SQIVND (reference sequence). CDR3 DNA sequence: TGTGCCAGTAACAGGGGAGGATCGAACACTGAAGCTTTCTTT. It specifies CASNRGGSNTEAFF. The whole variable domain, filled in from reference TRBV19 and TRBJ1-1, reads DGGITQSPKYLFRKEGQNVTLSCEQNLNHDAMYWYRQDPGQGLRLIYYSQIVNDFQKGDIAEGYSVSREKKESFPLTVTSAQKNPTAFYLCASNRGGSNTEAFFGQGTRLTVV.

The chain is built from TRBV6-1 and TRBJ1-2, with 7 bases identical to TRBD1. The CDR3 has 16 residues. CDR1 MNHNS and CDR2 SASEGT come from the germline V gene. V was pared by 4 bases and J by 4 bases, with 12 bases of the junction left unmatched. In nucleotides, the CDR3 is TGTGCCAGCAGTGTTTCTGTTGACAGGGTCGGCTATGGCTACACCTTC. Translating gives CASSVSVDRVGYGYTF.

V gene TRBV28 combines with J gene TRBJ2-4; tentative D call: TRBD2 (5 bases). The CDR3 totals 14 residues. Germline V gene data show CDR1 as MDHEN and CDR2 as SYDVKM. Trimming took off 8 bases at V and 1 base at J, with 12 bases between the two ends. The CDR3 is CASGAPGAKNIQYF. CDR3 coding DNA: TGTGCCAGCGGAGCCCCGGGGGCCAAAAACATTCAGTACTTC.

J is TRBJ1-5 and V is TRBV19; 8 bases agree with TRBD1. The CDR3 consists of 14 residues. Germline lookup yields CDR1 LNHDA and CDR2 SQIVND (reference sequence). The trim removed 5 bases at V and 7 bases at J, leaving 7 bases unmatched. The CDR3 loop reads CASSLQGENQPQHF. For the CDR3, the DNA is TGTGCCAGTAGTCTACAGGGGGAGAACCAGCCCCAGCATTTT.

The genes are TRBV2 and TRBJ2-3; a possible D gene is TRBD2 (5 bases). CDR3 size: 12 residues. The germline CDR1 and CDR2 sequences are SNHLY and FYNNEI. Deletions cut 9 bases from V and 5 bases from J, with 12 bases between. This CDR3 is CARGLFRDTQYF. The CDR3 nucleotides read TGTGCCAGAGGACTCTTCCGAGATACGCAGTATTTT.

A remark on this clone: Other DNA variants within this sample encode the same CDR3. This sequence joins TRBV30 and TRBJ1-5; 8 bases match TRBD1. J was trimmed by 2 bases and V by 2 bases; bases with no gene match: 2. Looked up from germline, CDR1 is GTSNPN and CDR2 is SVGIG (reference sequence). The CDR3 is 14 residues long. CDR3 residues: CAWSLGQGNQPQHF. The CDR3 DNA is TGTGCCTGGAGTCTGGGACAGGGCAATCAGCCCCAGCATTTT.